Presented here are 12 T cell receptor beta chains from one specimen sequenced in a study of T cell changes during pregnancy in multiple sclerosis. Libraries were prepared by immunoSEQ multiplex PCR; TCRdb keeps only in-frame clonotypes and omits some of them. In the table there are under 95,000 clones, around nine tenths of which are singletons. The source was CD4+ T cells from peripheral blood mononuclear cells, collected before pregnancy. The receptors were sampled from a female donor with multiple sclerosis, enrolled in a pregnancy study.

The V and J genes are TRBV5-1 and TRBJ2-3, with 14 bases fitting TRBD2. Germline V gene data show CDR1 as SGHRS and CDR2 as YFSETQ. V was clipped by 3 bases and J by 2 bases; unmatched bases: 8. The CDR3 sequence is 18 residues long. CDR3 DNA: TGCGCCAGCAGCTCCGGACTAGCGGGGGGTAAATTCACAGATACGCAGTATTTT. It is translated as CASSSGLAGGKFTDTQYF.

The chain employs TRBV4-1 and TRBJ2-3, with unresolved D. Germline V gene lookup returns CDR1 MGHRA and CDR2 YSYEKL. V lost 1 base to trimming and J lost 3 bases, with 8 bases between them. The CDR3 has 14 residues. This CDR3 is CASSQVLKTDTQYF. In DNA form, the CDR3 reads TGCGCCAGCAGCCAAGTACTGAAAACAGATACGCAGTATTTT.

This chain links TRBV9 with TRBJ2-2, with a possible D match to TRBD2 (6 bases). Germline loops: CDR1 SGDLS, CDR2 YYNGEE. V was clipped by 2 bases and J by 0 bases, with 11 bases between them. The CDR3 has 16 residues. The CDR3 loop reads CASSVHLASNTGELFF. The CDR3 DNA is TGTGCCAGCAGCGTCCATCTAGCGTCGAACACCGGGGAGCTGTTTTTT.

The chain carries TRBV6-4 and TRBJ1-1; 8 nucleotides agree with TRBD1. Germline V gene sequence: CDR1 MRHNA, CDR2 SNTAGT. This CDR3 has 13 amino acids. V lost 4 bases and J lost 8; bases outside the gene matches: 6. CDR3 residues: CASSAGTGLEAFF. The CDR3 DNA is TGTGCCAGCAGTGCCGGGACAGGTCTGGAAGCTTTCTTT.

V usage is TRBV5-4 and J usage is TRBJ1-2, with TRBD1 matching 7 bases. The germline V gene encodes CDR1 SGHNT and CDR2 YYREEE (reference sequence). V lost 0 bases, J lost 7 bases, and 9 bases stayed unmatched. This CDR3 spans 15 amino acids. The CDR3 loop is CASSLGGTEHTGYTF. The CDR3, as DNA: TGTGCCAGCAGCTTGGGAGGGACAGAACACACTGGCTACACCTTC.

The rearrangement uses TRBV30 and TRBJ2-5; D may be TRBD1 (6 bases). Germline-derived CDR1 and CDR2 are GTSNPN and SVGIG (reference sequence). With 2 bases removed from V and 5 bases from J, the gap between germline ends came to 12 bases. The CDR3 consists of 13 residues. CDR3 sequence reads: CAWSTQGSETQYF. CDR3 DNA sequence: TGTGCCTGGAGTACACAGGGCTCCGAGACCCAGTACTTC.

As regards this clone: No conserved phenylalanine or tryptophan ends this CDR3, so it is likely a read error. Because the CDR3's place on the DNA is in doubt, the DNA is left out and the CDR3 is given as listed by TCRdb. CDR3 region: CASSSSGRETTIA. The V and J genes are TRBV5-6 and TRBJ2-3; the table's D call, TRBD2, has no DNA check behind it. The CDR3 numbers 13 amino acids, ends counted. CDR1 is SGHDT and CDR2 is YYEEEE in the germline V gene.

The V and J genes are TRBV7-2 and TRBJ1-5, with TRBD1 identical over 8 bases. J lost 3 bases, V lost 1 base, and 5 bases had no gene match. From germline, CDR1 is SGHTA and CDR2 FQGNSA. CDR3 size: 16 residues. The CDR3 here is CASSLVGTGHNQPQHF. CDR3 nucleotide sequence: TGTGCCAGCAGCTTAGTGGGGACAGGCCACAATCAGCCCCAGCATTTT. Together with reference TRBV7-2 and TRBJ1-5, the CDR3 gives the full variable domain: GAGVSQSPSNKVTEKGKDVELRCDPISGHTALYWYRQSLGQGLEFLIYFQGNSAPDKSGLPSDRFSAERTGGSVSTLTIQRTQQEDSAVYLCASSLVGTGHNQPQHFGDGTRLSIL.

The rearrangement links TRBV7-2 to TRBJ2-7; the D gene is possibly TRBD1 (6 bases). The CDR3 length is 14 residues. The germline V gene encodes CDR1 SGHTA and CDR2 FQGNSA. Trimming shortened V by 3 bases and J by 0 bases, and 9 bases separated the two germline ends. As DNA, the CDR3 is TGTGCCAGCAGCTTTTACAGGGACTCCTACGAGCAGTACTTC. Translating gives CASSFYRDSYEQYF.

CDR3 nucleotide sequence: TGTGCCAGCAGTTCCCTGGGGCTCACTGGAAACACCATATATTTT. Its translation is CASSSLGLTGNTIYF. The rearrangement joins TRBV5-4 to TRBJ1-3; the D gene is possibly TRBD1 (5 bases). The length of the CDR3 is 15 residues. Trimming cost V 5 bases and J 2 bases, with 14 bases left between them. Per germline, CDR1 SGHNT and CDR2 YYREEE (reference sequence). Based on the CDR3 plus reference TRBV5-4 and TRBJ1-3, the full variable domain is ETGVTQSPTHLIKTRGQQVTLRCSSQSGHNTVSWYQQALGQGPQFIFQYYREEENGRGNFPPRFSGLQFPNYSSELNVNALELDDSALYLCASSSLGLTGNTIYFGEGSWLTVV.

The V call is TRBV18, the J call TRBJ1-6, with D unclear. Looked up from germline, CDR1 is KGHSH and CDR2 is LQKENI. Trimming removed 1 base at V and 7 bases at J, with 8 bases between. This CDR3 is built from 14 residues. CDR3 sequence (DNA): TGTGCCAGCTCACCACAGGGAGGGAATTCACCCCTCCACTTT. This gives the protein CASSPQGGNSPLHF.

Here the CDR3 DNA reads TGTGCCTGGAGTGTATTCGGGACTGGGAATAATTCACCCCTCCACTTT. Encoded protein: CAWSVFGTGNNSPLHF. The chain joins TRBV30 to TRBJ1-6, with D perhaps TRBD1 (5 bases). Germline values: CDR1 GTSNPN, CDR2 SVGIG (reference sequence). Between the trimmed V and J ends, which lost 0 bases and 5 bases, there was a span of 14 bases. This CDR3 is 16 amino acids long.